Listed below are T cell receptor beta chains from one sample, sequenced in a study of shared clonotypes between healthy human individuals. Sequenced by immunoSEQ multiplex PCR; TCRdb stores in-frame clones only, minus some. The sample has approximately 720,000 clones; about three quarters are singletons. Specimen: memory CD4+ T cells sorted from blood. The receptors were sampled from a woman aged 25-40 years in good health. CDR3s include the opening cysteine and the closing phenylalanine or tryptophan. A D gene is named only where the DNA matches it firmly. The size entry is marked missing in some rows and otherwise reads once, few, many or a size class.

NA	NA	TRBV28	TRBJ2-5	TGTGCCAGCAGTTCTCCCCCAGAGACCCAGTACTTC	CASSSPPETQYF
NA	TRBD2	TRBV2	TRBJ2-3	TGTGCCAGCAATAAGCGGGAGTCCACAGATACGCAGTATTTT	CASNKRESTDTQYF
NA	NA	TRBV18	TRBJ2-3	TGTGCCAGCTCTCCAAGAGGGGACGGCACAGATACGCAGTATTTT	CASSPRGDGTDTQYF
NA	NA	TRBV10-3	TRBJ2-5	TGTGCCATCAGTGAGTCCCAAGAGACCCAGTACTTC	CAISESQETQYF
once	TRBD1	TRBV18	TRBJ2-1	TGTGCCAGCTCACCGACAGGGAGCGTCGCCGAGCAGTTCTTC	CASSPTGSVAEQFF
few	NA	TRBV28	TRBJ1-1	TGTGCCAGCAGTTTAAAAGGGGGTAACACTGAAGCTTTCTTT	CASSLKGGNTEAFF
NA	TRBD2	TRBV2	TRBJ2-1	TGTGCCAGCATCCGGACTAGCGGAAACAATGAGCAGTTCTTC	CASIRTSGNNEQFF
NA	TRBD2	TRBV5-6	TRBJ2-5	TGTGCCAGCAGCTCCCCCTGGGAGAGCCGGGGGGTCCAGTACTTC	CASSSPWESRGVQYF
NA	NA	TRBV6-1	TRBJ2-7	TGTGCCAGCAGTGAACCGGGACTGGCAGATTACGAGCAGTACTTC	CASSEPGLADYEQYF
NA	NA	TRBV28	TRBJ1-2	TGTGCCAGCAGCCAAGGGAGCAGCTATGGCTACACCTTC	CASSQGSSYGYTF
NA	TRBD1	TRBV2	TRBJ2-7	TGTGCCAGCTACACCTGGGGGGGACAGGGGTCCTACGAGCAGTACTTC	CASYTWGGQGSYEQYF
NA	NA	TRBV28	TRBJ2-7	TGTGCCAGCAGTTTCGCCCTTTGGCAGGATTCCTACGAGCAGTACTTC	CASSFALWQDSYEQYF
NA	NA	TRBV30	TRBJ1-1	TGTGCCTTTAACAGGGAAACTGAAGCTTTCTTT	CAFNRETEAFF
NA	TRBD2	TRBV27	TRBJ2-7	TGTGCCAGCACCATCCAAGGACTAGCGGACTCCTACGAGCAGTACTTC	CASTIQGLADSYEQYF
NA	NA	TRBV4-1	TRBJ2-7	TGCGCCAGCAGCCTGGACATAACCTACGAGCAGTACTTC	CASSLDITYEQYF
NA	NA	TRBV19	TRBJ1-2	TGTGCCAGTAGTACCGGACGGTTCTATGGCTACACCTTC	CASSTGRFYGYTF
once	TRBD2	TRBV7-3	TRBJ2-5	TGTGCCAGCAGCTCAGCGGGAGGTGGAGAGACCCAGTACTTC	CASSSAGGGETQYF
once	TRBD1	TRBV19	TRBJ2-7	TGTGCCAGTAGTATGGACGTGGGACAGGAAATCTACGAGCAGTACTTC	CASSMDVGQEIYEQYF
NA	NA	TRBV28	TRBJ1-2	TGTGCCAGCAGTCCAACCGGGGGGGGTCGTTATGGCTACACCTTC	CASSPTGGGRYGYTF
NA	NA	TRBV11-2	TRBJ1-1	TGTGCCAGCAGCTCCTCCGGTGGGGGAGGTTTGGCTGAAGCTTTCTTT	CASSSSGGGGLAEAFF
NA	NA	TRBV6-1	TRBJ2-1	TGTGCCAGCAGTTTAGGACGGTCTCAGTTCTTC	CASSLGRSQFF
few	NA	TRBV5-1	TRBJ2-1	TGCGCCAGCAGCCTCGATTCGAGCTCCTACAATGAGCAGTTCTTC	CASSLDSSSYNEQFF
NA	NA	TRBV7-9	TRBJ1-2	TGTGCCAGCAGCTTAGAAGGGCCGCTCTATGGCTACACCTTC	CASSLEGPLYGYTF
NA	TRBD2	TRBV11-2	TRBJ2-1	TGTGCCAGCAGCTTAAACCTAGTCGGGAGGGCGGGCAATGAGCAGTTCTTC	CASSLNLVGRAGNEQFF
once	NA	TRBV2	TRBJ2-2	TGTGCCAGCACACCGAACACCGGGGAGCTGTTTTTT	CASTPNTGELFF
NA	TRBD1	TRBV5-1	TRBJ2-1	TGCGCCAGCAGCACAGGACAGGATCTCCTTGCTGATGAGCAGTTCTTC	CASSTGQDLLADEQFF
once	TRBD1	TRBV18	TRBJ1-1	TGTGCCAGCTCACGCAGGGGGTCGGACACTGAAGCTTTCTTT	CASSRRGSDTEAFF
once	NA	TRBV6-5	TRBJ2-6	TGTGCCAGCTTTGAGGCTGGGGCCAACGTCCTGACTTTC	CASFEAGANVLTF
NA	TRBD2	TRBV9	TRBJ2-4	TGTGCCAGCAGCGTAGGGTCTCAGGGAGGGAACATTCAGTACTTC	CASSVGSQGGNIQYF
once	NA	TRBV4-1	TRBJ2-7	TGCGCCAGCAGCCAAGAGAGGCGGGTTCACTCCTACGAGCAGTACTTC	CASSQERRVHSYEQYF
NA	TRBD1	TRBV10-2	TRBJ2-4	TGCGCCAGCGAGACAGGGAGAGGAAACATTCAGTACTTC	CASETGRGNIQYF
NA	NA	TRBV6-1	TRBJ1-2	TGTGCCAGCAGCTACAACAGGGAAAATGGCTACACCTTC	CASSYNRENGYTF
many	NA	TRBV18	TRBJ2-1	TGTGCCAGCTCACCGACACTTGGCTCCTACAATGAGCAGTTCTTC	CASSPTLGSYNEQFF
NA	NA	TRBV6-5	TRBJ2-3	TGTGCGACACGGGAGAGTTACACAGATACGCAGTATTTT	CATRESYTDTQYF
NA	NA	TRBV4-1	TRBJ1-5	TGCGCCAGCAGCCAAGAGGACTTTGGCCCCCAGCATTTT	CASSQEDFGPQHF
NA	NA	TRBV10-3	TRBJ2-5	TGTGCCATCAGTCGAGAGTTCCAAGAGACCCAGTACTTC	CAISREFQETQYF
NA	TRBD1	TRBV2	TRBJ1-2	TGTGCCAGCAGTCCTACAGGGGGCCCTCCCGGCTACACCTTC	CASSPTGGPPGYTF
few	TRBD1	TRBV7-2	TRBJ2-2	TGTGCCAGCAGCTCGACAGGGTACACCGGGGAGCTGTTTTTT	CASSSTGYTGELFF
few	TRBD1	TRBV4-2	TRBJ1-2	TGTGCCAGCAGCCAAGCGGGACAGGGAGGCTATGGCTACACCTTC	CASSQAGQGGYGYTF
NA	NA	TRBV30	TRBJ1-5	TGTGCCTGCCGCCAGGACAGCCGCAATCAGCCCCAGCATTTT	CACRQDSRNQPQHF
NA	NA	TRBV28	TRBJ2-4	TGTGCCAGTTATCTTAGGAGCAAAAACATTCAGTACTTC	CASYLRSKNIQYF
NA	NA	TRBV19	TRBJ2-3	TGTGCCAGTGGTGTCCCAGCACCTAGCACAGATACGCAGTATTTT	CASGVPAPSTDTQYF
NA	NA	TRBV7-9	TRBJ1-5	TGTGCCAGCACCGAGGGGGGCGCCAGCGATAGCAATCAGCCCCAGCATTTT	CASTEGGASDSNQPQHF
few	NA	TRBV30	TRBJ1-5	TGTGCCTGGAGCGGTGACCCGACGAGCAATCAGCCCCAGCATTTT	CAWSGDPTSNQPQHF
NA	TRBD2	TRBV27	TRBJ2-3	TGTGCCAGCGGGAGGGCTGGCACAGATACGCAGTATTTT	CASGRAGTDTQYF
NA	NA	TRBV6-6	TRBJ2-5	TGTGCCAGCAGCCAGGGACGGGGTCAGAAAGAGACCCAGTACTTC	CASSQGRGQKETQYF
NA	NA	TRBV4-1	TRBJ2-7	TGCGCCAGCAGGGCCTGGGGGGAAAGCTACGAGCAGTACTTC	CASRAWGESYEQYF
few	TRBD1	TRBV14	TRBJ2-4	TGTGCCAGCAGCCCTACAGGGGGACACATTCAGTACTTC	CASSPTGGHIQYF
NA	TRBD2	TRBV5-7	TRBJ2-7	TGTGCCAGCAGCTGCGGGGGGGCGGAAGGGCTCGAGCAGTACTTC	CASSCGGAEGLEQYF
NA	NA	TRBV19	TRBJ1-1	TGTGCCAGTAGTATAGGATGGCAGGCTGAAGCTTTCTTT	CASSIGWQAEAFF
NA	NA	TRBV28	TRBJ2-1	TGTGCCAGCACACCAGCTGCAGCTGGCTACAATGAGCAGTTCTTC	CASTPAAAGYNEQFF
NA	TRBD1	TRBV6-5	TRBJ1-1	TGTGCCAGCAGTGTACAGGGGATTAGTGCCACTGAAGCTTTCTTT	CASSVQGISATEAFF
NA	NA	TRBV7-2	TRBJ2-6	TGTGCCAGCAGCTTAGCGCCGGGAACTGGGGCCAACGTCCTGACTTTC	CASSLAPGTGANVLTF